One sample yielded the 22 T cell receptor beta chains listed below, sequenced in a study of cytomegalovirus exposure and HLA in healthy donors. PCR employed 60 Vbeta and 13 Jbeta primers. Data came from immunoSEQ multiplex PCR; TCRdb stores just in-frame clones and leaves some out. The sample includes roughly 200,000 clones, more than 65% seen only once; the top ten take more than 1.5%. The specimen was PBMCs. These receptors all stem from a girl aged 5 to 17 in good health and CMV-seropositive.

The chain carries TRBV6-5 and TRBJ1-1, with 9 bases fitting TRBD1. Germline CDR1 and CDR2: MNHEY and SVGAGI. V lost 2 bases to trimming and J lost 1 base; unmatched junction nucleotides: 5. CDR3 length: 16 residues. CDR3 DNA: TGTGCCAGCAGTTACATGGGGACAGGGCGGAACACTGAAGCTTTCTTT. Translation gives CASSYMGTGRNTEAFF.

As for this clone: Other DNA sequences from this sample encode an identical CDR3 as well. This chain uses TRBV6-1 with TRBJ2-7; 8 bases line up with TRBD2. CDR3 length: 15 amino acids. After removal of 3 bases from V and 1 base from J, the junction contained 5 bases not matched to a gene. The germline gives CDR1 MNHNS, CDR2 SASEGT. CDR3 DNA sequence: TGTGCCAGCAGTGAGCGTGCGGGGGGTTCCTACGAGCAGTACTTC. It codes for CASSERAGGSYEQYF.

The table lists this clone with a count of one. The chain carries TRBV5-1 and TRBJ2-5, with 9 bases identical to TRBD2. The CDR3 runs to 14 residues. Germline V gene sequence: CDR1 SGHRS, CDR2 YFSETQ. Trimming removed 2 bases from V and 5 bases from J; junction bases left unmatched: 4. The CDR3 DNA reads as TGCGCCAGCAGCTTATCTAGCGGGGAGGAGACCCAGTACTTC. As protein: CASSLSSGEETQYF. The whole variable domain, filled in from reference TRBV5-1 and TRBJ2-5, reads KAGVTQTPRYLIKTRGQQVTLSCSPISGHRSVSWYQQTPGQGLQFLFEYFSETQRNKGNFPGRFSGRQFSNSRSEMNVSTLELGDSALYLCASSLSSGEETQYFGPGTRLLVL.

The J gene is TRBJ1-2, the V gene TRBV4-1; tentative D call: TRBD1 (6 bases). Germline V gene sequence: CDR1 MGHRA, CDR2 YSYEKL. Trimming took off 0 bases at V and 4 bases at J, with 21 bases between the two ends. CDR3 length: 18 amino acids. The CDR3 DNA sequence: TGCGCCAGCAGCCAAGATTTTTGGCCAACAGGGCGCGCCTATGGCTACACCTTC. The encoded protein is CASSQDFWPTGRAYGYTF.

This clone was counted a single time. This chain uses TRBV14 with TRBJ2-5, with TRBD1 matching over 7 bases. Germline-derived CDR1 and CDR2 are SGHDN and FVKESK. There are 14 residues in the CDR3. Unmatched junction bases numbered 6, after V lost 3 bases and J lost 5 bases. CDR3 protein: CASSQTTGYETQYF. CDR3 nucleotides: TGTGCCAGCAGCCAGACGACAGGGTACGAGACCCAGTACTTC.

The chain combines TRBV7-8 with TRBJ2-7, with 9 bases identical to TRBD1. In germline, CDR1 is SGHVS, CDR2 FQNEAQ. The CDR3 has 15 amino acids. The J segment lost 3 bases and the V segment lost 5 bases, leaving 8 bases of the junction unmatched. CDR3 DNA sequence: TGTGCCAGCAGCAAACTGGGACAGGGAGGCTACGAGCAGTACTTC. It encodes CASSKLGQGGYEQYF.

The chain combines TRBV18 with TRBJ2-5, with D perhaps matching TRBD2 (6 bases). The germline CDR1 and CDR2 sequences are KGHSH and LQKENI. Deletions cut 1 base from V and 4 bases from J, with 10 bases between. This CDR3 is built from 14 residues. The DNA for the CDR3 is TGTGCCAGCTCACCACAGGGGAGGAGAGAGACCCAGTACTTC. Translating gives CASSPQGRRETQYF.

In DNA form, the CDR3 reads TGTGCCAGCAGCGGACAGGTTTATCAGCCCCAGCATTTT. Its translation: CASSGQVYQPQHF. The chain is built from TRBV6-1 and TRBJ1-5, with TRBD1 matching over 7 bases. V was pared by 6 bases and J by 5 bases, with 4 bases of the junction left unmatched. Germline V gives CDR1 MNHNS, CDR2 SASEGT. The CDR3 length is 13 residues.

This clone was seen more than once but under ten times. The chain links TRBV27 to TRBJ2-7; TRBD1 is a possible D gene (5 bases). This CDR3 is 14 amino acids long. Trimming left V 0 bases short and J 12 bases short, with 18 bases between. Germline CDR1 is MNHEY and CDR2 is SMNVEV (reference sequence). CDR3 coding DNA: TGTGCCAGCAGTTTATCGCCCACGACAGACTCGACGTACTTC. Encoded protein: CASSLSPTTDSTYF.

The rearrangement links TRBV6-1 to TRBJ2-7; tentatively, D is TRBD1 (6 bases). Germline assignment: CDR1 MNHNS and CDR2 SASEGT. Trimming took off 1 base at V and 2 bases at J, with 12 bases between the two ends. This CDR3 comprises 15 residues. CDR3 coding DNA: TGTGCCAGCAGTGAAGGACAGGCGATTCCCTACGAGCAGTACTTC. It translates to CASSEGQAIPYEQYF.

This chain connects TRBV5-4 to TRBJ2-1; TRBD2 agrees at 12 bases. There are 20 residues in the CDR3. In germline, CDR1 is SGHNT, CDR2 YYREEE (reference sequence). The trim removed 1 base at V and 0 bases at J, leaving 11 bases unmatched. The CDR3 protein is CASSLSSGTSGPSSYNEQFF. CDR3 nucleotides: TGTGCCAGCAGCTTGTCGTCCGGGACTAGCGGGCCCAGCTCCTACAATGAGCAGTTCTTC.

The genes are TRBV2 and TRBJ1-2; D unresolved. Trimming took 7 bases from V and 6 from J, leaving 15 bases between them. Germline CDR1 SNHLY, CDR2 FYNNEI. The CDR3 spans 13 residues. The CDR3 loop is CASTTGLPDGYTF. The DNA of the CDR3 is TGTGCCAGCACAACGGGTTTACCTGATGGCTACACCTTC. Full variable domain (rest looked up from reference TRBV2 and TRBJ1-2): EPEVTQTPSHQVTQMGQEVILRCVPISNHLYFYWYRQILGQKVEFLVSFYNNEISEKSEIFDDQFSVERPDGSNFTLKIRSTKLEDSAMYFCASTTGLPDGYTFGSGTRLTVV.

The chain recombines TRBV4-1 with TRBJ2-3, with 8 nucleotides matching TRBD1. The CDR3 loop spans 17 amino acids. The trim removed 1 base at V and 4 bases at J, leaving 10 bases unmatched. Per germline, CDR1 MGHRA and CDR2 YSYEKL. The CDR3 DNA reads as TGCGCCAGCAGCCAAGTATTGCAGGGGGCTGGGGCAGATACGCAGTATTTT. Amino acids: CASSQVLQGAGADTQYF.

CDR3 loop: CASSTQGAGSQETQYF. CDR3 bases: TGCGCCAGCAGCACTCAGGGGGCAGGGAGTCAAGAGACCCAGTACTTC. The chain combines TRBV5-1 with TRBJ2-5; 8 bases fit TRBD1. V gave up 4 bases and J gave up 2 bases; unmatched junction bases: 10. Germline-derived CDR1 and CDR2 are SGHRS and YFSETQ. CDR3 length: 16 residues.

In this sample, this clone turned up a few times. V usage is TRBV7-2 and J usage is TRBJ1-1; TRBD1 might be the D (5 bases). The V gene lost 2 bases and the J gene lost 4 bases, with 14 bases spanning the gap. CDR3 length: 15 residues. CDR1 SGHTA and CDR2 FQGNSA come from the germline V gene. The CDR3 loop is CASSLKGLGGTEAFF. The CDR3, as DNA: TGTGCCAGCAGCTTAAAGGGTCTGGGGGGCACTGAAGCTTTCTTT.

V usage is TRBV7-2 and J usage is TRBJ1-6, with TRBD1 as a possible D gene (6 bases). Between the trimmed V and J ends, which lost 5 bases and 7 bases, there was a span of 18 bases. CDR1 is SGHTA and CDR2 is FQGNSA in the germline V gene. The CDR3 runs 16 residues. CDR3 nucleotides: TGTGCCAGCAGCATTAAACGAGGGGGGGCCAATTCACCCCTCCACTTT. Translated: CASSIKRGGANSPLHF.

The genes are TRBV18 and TRBJ1-3; D ambiguous. Germline V gives CDR1 KGHSH, CDR2 LQKENI. The CDR3 runs 14 residues. Between the trimmed V and J ends, which lost 2 bases and 0 bases, there was a span of 5 bases. DNA of the CDR3: TGTGCCAGCTCACCATTGGCCTCTGGAAACACCATATATTTT. It is translated as CASSPLASGNTIYF.

The chain uses TRBV7-8 and TRBJ2-7, with 7 bases fitting TRBD1. CDR3 length: 15 residues. V lost 1 base to trimming and J lost 3 bases; unmatched junction nucleotides: 6. Per the germline V gene, CDR1 is SGHVS and CDR2 is FQNEAQ. CDR3 residues: CASSLDLQGRYEQYF. CDR3 nucleotides: TGTGCCAGCAGCTTAGATCTACAGGGGCGCTACGAGCAGTACTTC.

The rearrangement links TRBV10-3 to TRBJ2-2; the D gene is possibly TRBD2 (6 bases). Germline CDR1 reads ENHRY; CDR2 reads SYGVKD. The CDR3 totals 14 residues. The V gene lost 7 bases and the J gene lost 2 bases, with 11 bases spanning the gap. The CDR3 here is CAITPGLNTGELFF. CDR3 DNA sequence: TGTGCCATCACCCCGGGACTTAACACCGGGGAGCTGTTTTTT.

The chain uses TRBV11-2 and TRBJ1-1; D call uncertain. V lost 5 bases to trimming and J lost 4 bases, with 8 bases between them. The CDR3 spans 12 residues. In germline, CDR1 is SGHAT, CDR2 FQNNGV. The CDR3 nucleotides read TGTGCCAGCAGCCTGCGTAGCACTGAAGCTTTCTTT. This translates into CASSLRSTEAFF.

This chain links TRBV13 with TRBJ2-5, with 14 bases that match TRBD2. Germline V gene sequence: CDR1 PRHDT, CDR2 FYEKMQ (reference sequence). The CDR3 is made up of 16 amino acids. V lost 5 bases, J lost 3 bases, and 5 bases stayed unmatched. The CDR3 nucleotides are TGTGCCAGCAGCGCGACTAGCGGGGGGGCGGAAGAGACCCAGTACTTC. Translating gives CASSATSGGAEETQYF.

CDR3 loop: CASSPDRANSPLHF. DNA for the CDR3: TGTGCCAGCAGCCCTGACAGGGCTAATTCACCCCTCCACTTT. The chain uses TRBV7-2 and TRBJ1-6, with TRBD1 identical over 7 bases. This CDR3 is 14 amino acids long. Trimming took 5 bases from V and 6 from J; bases not matched to a gene: 4. The germline V gene has CDR1 SGHTA and CDR2 FQGNSA.